Sequencing of this T cell receptor beta chain was carried out in a study of cytomegalovirus exposure and HLA in healthy donors (TCRdb year 2017). The study in broad terms: According to an earlier analysis of several hundred of the donors, about 190 million T cells yielded roughly 100 million unique TCR beta sequences and 276 Gb of sequence data. An early release that covered fewer than 800 HLA-typed donors contained around 330 gigabases of sequencing data and about 93 million unique TCR sequences. Of the approximately 400 genotyped donors, about 84% fell in the genetic ancestry cluster associated with self-reported Caucasian donors. The study was designed to test whether signatures of past pathogen exposure could be identified by cataloging public T cell receptors. The T cell repertoires of roughly 660 subjects were profiled by immunosequencing and related to cytomegalovirus serostatus. In addition to the first cohort of roughly 700 subjects, a separate validation cohort of some 120 different subjects was used. To predict cytomegalovirus infection status, the study brought together high-throughput TCR immunosequencing, statistical association of individual TCRs with disease status, and machine learning. A later analysis re-examined previously published TCR beta repertoires from around 670 donors and added high-resolution HLA genotyping to investigate patterns of TCR occurrence. In the later analysis, no new phenotypic data were used to find candidate immune exposures; instead, reliance was placed on TCR beta sequences and their occurrence across donors. An earlier analysis of fewer than 750 of the donors used high-throughput TCR beta sequencing to judge whether each TCR beta V gene segment behaved as functional or pseudogenic. Donor age, sex, ethnicity and CMV serostatus were compiled alongside the repertoire data. Genome-wide SNP genotypes for about 55% of the roughly 670 donors were used in a later genetic analysis, which treated that subset as a discovery cohort. Every repertoire in the discovery cohort had been generated on one and the same sequencing platform. Class I and class II HLA loci were covered by the typing at four-digit resolution. Typing coverage differed by locus: A, B, C, DRB1 and DQB1 were typed in about 629-640 donors, DQA1 in 500 to 550, DPA1 in some 570, and DPB1 in around 440. A handful of DR-DQ haplotypes were handled as single units for association and clustering because linkage in the cohort was strong. Among roughly 400 genotyped donors of the cohort, an average of about 240,000 unique TCR beta nucleotide sequences were sequenced per donor, roughly a sixth of them non-productive. Study-wide conclusions, independent of this receptor: Because counts were too low, fewer than 20 rarely observed V segments, including chromosome 9 orphons, were excluded from the earlier analysis of 500 to 700 of the donors. The classifier was reported to diagnose cytomegalovirus status with high specificity and sensitivity in both the original cohort and the validation cohort. Compared with equally common non-associated chains, HLA-associated TCR beta chains in a later analysis were more clonally expanded and had lower generation probabilities. Roughly uniform sequencing depth across donors was assumed in presence/absence analyses, although this assumption may not hold. The only immune exposure information available for the cohort was CMV serostatus. According to the authors, the approach could potentially be generalized to other disease states and immunological phenotypes. A total of about 180 TCR beta chains were listed by the study as associated with cytomegalovirus. Broadly in line with IMGT annotations, most TCR beta V segments showed up in productive rearrangements about 87% or about 30% of the time in an earlier analysis of around 600 of the donors. In a later analysis, the rate of TCR association differed among HLA loci, with DRB1 alleles having the most associated TCRs and HLA-C alleles having the fewest. In a later analysis, most CMV-associated TCR beta chains were found to appear HLA-restricted, with HLA associations seemingly driven largely by CMV exposure. A cluster of highly shared sequence variants was judged likely to represent a technical artifact of the sequencing pipeline. A further reported finding was that TCR beta sequences accurately predicted the HLA-A and HLA-B alleles for most subjects in the first cohort. Some IMGT-functional V segments, including TRBV6-2 and TRBV6-3, could not be told apart with the 87-base-pair reads, so those segments were excluded. While some public TCRs were present in many individuals, most TCR sequences turned up only very rarely across donors. Linkage disequilibrium might explain the correlated functional status among segregating V segments, but an unknown experimental factor could not be ruled out. In a later genetic analysis, a missense DCLRE1C variant was associated with V-gene and J-gene trimming of TCR beta chains, and the association was replicated in an independent cohort. When HLA alleles, especially DR and DQ, strongly co-occurred, TCR associations were difficult to assign to individual alleles. HLA typing was unavailable for some donors at each locus, so association tests used only the typed subset. According to a later genetic analysis, donors in an Asian-associated ancestry cluster had fewer N-insertions in productive TCRs than the approximately 630-donor mean. A later analysis reported that several top co-occurrence clusters appeared linked to parvovirus B19, influenza, CMV and Epstein-Barr virus. In a later analysis, some 18,000 TCR beta sequences were associated with specific HLA alleles at a false discovery rate of 0.05. In this cohort, only TCR beta chains were sequenced, and detectable features were limited by the absence of alpha or paired-chain data. Three of the identified cytomegalovirus-associated TCR beta chains were confirmed in vitro to be specific for cytomegalovirus antigens.

The cohort comprised around 700 healthy bone marrow donors. At the time of sampling, all cohort members were nominally healthy, though unrecorded immune exposures were likely present. The donor tested CMV seropositive, placing the donor among the 310 or so seropositive members of the cohort. A peripheral blood sample was collected from each donor, and TCR beta sequencing was performed on peripheral blood mononuclear cells. Genomic DNA was extracted from the blood cell samples with the Qiagen DNeasy Blood Extraction Kit. After removal of 0 bases from V and 13 bases from J, the junction retains 7 bases not matched to a gene. CDR1 and CDR2, looked up from the germline V gene, are SGHTA and FQGNSA. Its CDR3 holds 14 amino acids, cysteine through phenylalanine. Just the 42-base CDR3 DNA is kept, in frame starting at base 1. With regard to this clone: It has no known antigen specificity. Base qualities are not at hand, and no much larger clone is one base apart.

Library construction relied on the immunoSEQ multiplex PCR assay. A mixture of 60 forward primers for TCR Vbeta segments and 13 reverse primers for TCR Jbeta segments was used in the multiplex PCR. The CDR3 region of rearranged TCR beta genes was amplified from genomic DNA with a multiplex PCR assay. The amplified TCR beta libraries were sequenced on the Illumina HiSeq System as 87-base-pair reads. Under the source paper's analysis protocol: A later analysis counted approximately 76 million unique TCR beta chains across the roughly 700 repertoires, and roughly 10 million of these chains were shared by at least two donors. To remove PCR and sequencing errors, raw reads were error-corrected and collapsed into unique sequences using a nearest-neighbor algorithm that merged closely related sequences. CDR3 sequences were aligned to IMGT reference sequences to assign V, D and J gene segments. For a sequence to be retained, a match of at least six nucleotides was required to both a V gene segment and a J gene segment. Rearrangements were called productive when the CDR3 lacked stop codons and stayed in frame with V and J; all others were non-productive. Following IMGT convention, CDR3 was defined as the stretch from the second conserved V-encoded cysteine up to the conserved J-encoded phenylalanine. Sequences without an unambiguous match to a single V gene segment were excluded from the earlier analysis of several hundred of the donors. In an earlier analysis of a few hundred of the donors, V segments were called functional above 56.7% productive rearrangements and were called segregating when the between-donor standard deviation exceeded 5%. A statistical classification framework was built to diagnose cytomegalovirus status from the catalog of TCR beta chain sequences. In a later analysis, V and J genes were assigned by comparing TCR nucleotide sequences against IMGT/GENE-DB human TR gene sequences. Using the TCRdist pipeline, a later analysis assigned CDR3 sequences along with most-parsimonious VDJ recombination scenarios. In a later analysis, each TCR beta chain was defined by its CDR3 amino acid sequence together with its V-gene family, and reads without a unique V-gene family were excluded. In a later analysis, 500 to 650 highly shared, low-generation-probability nucleotide sequences were removed to address suspected cross-contamination and a sequencing artifact. A later analysis calculated a clonal expansion index for each public chain from normalized within-repertoire ranks of inferred template counts. In a later analysis, generation probabilities were computed using a VDJ recombination model fitted to out-of-frame rearrangements, and the results were checked against IGoR. In a later analysis, TCR-TCR, TCR-HLA and TCR-CMV co-occurrence was scored with hypergeometric tests, and a repertoire-size bias correction was applied to TCR pairs. In a later analysis, false discovery rates were estimated by permuting HLA or CMV assignments 20 times. In a later analysis, co-occurring TCRs were grouped using DBSCAN, and TCRdist sequence similarity was added for clustering within HLA-allele-positive subsets. Co-occurrence clustering excluded repertoires with fewer than 30,000 or more than 120,000 public chains, plus five with anomalous nucleotide sharing. Drawn from immuneACCESS, this table holds only the in-frame rearrangements with V and J called that TCRdb kept. Clones are partly lost; checked studies trace under half to an unresolved V gene and leave the rest unexplained. V and J calls and clone size are given by that table; D and trimming were obtained from the DNA. In all, the sample holds 130,000 or so clones, and roughly 84% of those were seen once. The ten largest clonotypes hold under 3% of the sample.

The sample consisted of PBMCs. The TCR was taken from a woman younger than 35 in good health and CMV-seropositive. Recombination connected TRBV7-2 to TRBJ2-1, and 9 bases in between align with TRBD1. CDR3 protein: CASSLAGGTGNQFF. The DNA reads as follows: TGTGCCAGCAGCTTAGCGGGGGGGACAGGGAATCAGTTCTTC.